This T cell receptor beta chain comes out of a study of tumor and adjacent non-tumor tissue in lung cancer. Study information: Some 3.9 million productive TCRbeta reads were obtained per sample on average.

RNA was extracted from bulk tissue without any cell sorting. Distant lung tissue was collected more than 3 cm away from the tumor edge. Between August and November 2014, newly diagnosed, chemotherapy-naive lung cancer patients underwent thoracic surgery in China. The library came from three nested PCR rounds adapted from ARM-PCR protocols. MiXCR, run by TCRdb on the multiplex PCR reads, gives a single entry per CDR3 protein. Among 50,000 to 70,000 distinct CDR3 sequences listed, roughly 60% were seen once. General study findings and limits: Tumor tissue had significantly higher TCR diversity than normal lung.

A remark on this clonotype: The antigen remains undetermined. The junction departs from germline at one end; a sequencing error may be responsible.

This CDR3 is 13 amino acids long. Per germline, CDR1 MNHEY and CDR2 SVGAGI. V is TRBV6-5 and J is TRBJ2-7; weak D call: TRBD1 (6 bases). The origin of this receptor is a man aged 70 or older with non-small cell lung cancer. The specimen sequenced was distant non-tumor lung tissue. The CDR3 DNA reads TGTGTCAGCAGTCGAGGACAGTACTACGAGCAGTGCTTC. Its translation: CVSSRGQYYEQCF.